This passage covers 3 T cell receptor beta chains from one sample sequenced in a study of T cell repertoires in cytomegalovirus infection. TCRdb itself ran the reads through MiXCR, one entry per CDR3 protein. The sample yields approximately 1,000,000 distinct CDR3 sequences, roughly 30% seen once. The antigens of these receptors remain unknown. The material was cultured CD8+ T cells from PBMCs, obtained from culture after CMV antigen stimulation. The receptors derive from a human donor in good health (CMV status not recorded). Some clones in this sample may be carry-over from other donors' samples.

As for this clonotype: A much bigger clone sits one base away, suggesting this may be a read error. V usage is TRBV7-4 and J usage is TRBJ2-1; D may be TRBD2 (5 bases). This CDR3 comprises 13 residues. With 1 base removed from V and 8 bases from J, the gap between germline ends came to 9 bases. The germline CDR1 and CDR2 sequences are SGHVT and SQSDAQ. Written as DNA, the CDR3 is TGTGCCAGCAGCTTAGTTCTCGGGGATGAGCAGTTCTTC. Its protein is CASSLVLGDEQFF.

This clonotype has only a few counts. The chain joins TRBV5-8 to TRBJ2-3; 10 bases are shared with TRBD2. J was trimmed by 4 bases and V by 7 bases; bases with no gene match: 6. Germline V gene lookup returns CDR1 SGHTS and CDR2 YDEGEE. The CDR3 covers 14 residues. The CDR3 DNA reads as TGTGCCAGCCCTAGCGGGGGAGAGGCAGATACGCAGTATTTT. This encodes CASPSGGEADTQYF.

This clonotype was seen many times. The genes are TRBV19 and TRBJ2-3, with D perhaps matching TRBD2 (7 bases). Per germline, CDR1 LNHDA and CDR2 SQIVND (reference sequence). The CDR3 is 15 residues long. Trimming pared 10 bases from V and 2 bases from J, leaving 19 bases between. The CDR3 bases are TGTGCCACCTCGAAGGGGGGGCAATACACAGATACGCAGTATTTT. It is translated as CATSKGGQYTDTQYF.